The 25 T cell receptor beta chains below all came from one sample that was sequenced in a study of T cell responses to AZD1222 COVID-19 vaccine. Sequencing used immunoSEQ multiplex PCR; TCRdb keeps in-frame clones, though not all of them. The sample gives about 180,000 clones, about 90% of which show up once; 6% to 8.5% is in the top ten. The source was peripheral blood, collected on day 0 of AZD1222 vaccination. The receptors originated from an adult in good health.

The chain uses TRBV7-9 and TRBJ1-5, with a weak D call TRBD1 (6 bases). Germline V CDR1 and CDR2: SEHNR, FQNEAQ (reference sequence). The CDR3 totals 18 residues. V dropped 5 bases and J dropped 0 bases, with 20 bases sitting between them. CDR3 bases: TGTGCCAGCAGCCCCGCGGTCAGGGGCCCAGATAGCAATCAGCCCCAGCATTTT. Its translation: CASSPAVRGPDSNQPQHF.

This chain uses TRBV10-1 with TRBJ1-1; D gene uncertain. Trimming left V 3 bases short and J 2 bases short, with 4 bases between. Germline values: CDR1 WNHNN, CDR2 SYGVQD (reference sequence). The CDR3 totals 12 residues. This CDR3 is CASSEANTEAFF. CDR3 nucleotide sequence: TGCGCCAGCAGTGAAGCCAACACTGAAGCTTTCTTT.

This chain links TRBV18 with TRBJ1-2; D unresolved. Germline V gene lookup returns CDR1 KGHSH and CDR2 LQKENI. The V and J ends lost 7 bases and 5 bases respectively, with 17 bases between them. This CDR3 has 14 amino acids. The CDR3 sequence: CASFPTSTTYGYTF. The CDR3 nucleotides read TGTGCCAGCTTCCCCACGTCGACAACATATGGCTACACCTTC.

The rearrangement joins TRBV2 to TRBJ2-3; weak D call: TRBD1 (8 bases). V was cut by 6 bases and J by 5 bases, with 15 bases left in between. The germline gives CDR1 SNHLY, CDR2 FYNNEI. This CDR3 comprises 14 residues. The CDR3: CASRDRGGGDTQYF. The DNA for the CDR3 is TGTGCCAGCAGAGACAGGGGAGGGGGAGATACGCAGTATTTT.

The chain uses TRBV4-1 and TRBJ1-4; D not resolved. The CDR3 runs to 15 residues. Trimming pared 1 base from V and 8 bases from J, leaving 14 bases between. Germline V gene sequence: CDR1 MGHRA, CDR2 YSYEKL. CDR3 coding DNA: TGCGCCAGCAGCCAAGTAGGCTCCCCGGGGGAAAAACTGTTTTTT. Encoded protein: CASSQVGSPGEKLFF.

The chain carries TRBV5-1 and TRBJ2-1; the match to TRBD2 covers 9 bases. The germline gives CDR1 SGHRS, CDR2 YFSETQ. This CDR3 region has 18 residues. V lost 0 bases, J lost 10 bases, and 17 bases stayed unmatched. The CDR3 here is CASSLVPSGAQVTWEQFF. The CDR3 DNA sequence: TGCGCCAGCAGCTTGGTCCCTAGCGGGGCTCAAGTAACATGGGAGCAGTTCTTC.

This rearrangement joins TRBV11-1 to TRBJ2-3; a weak D match, TRBD2 (5 bases). CDR3 length equals 16 residues. V was shortened by 1 base and J by 0 bases, with 11 bases between the two germline ends. CDR1 and CDR2 (germline): SGHAT, FQDESV (reference sequence). As DNA, the CDR3 is TGTGCCAGCAGCTTAGTACCGGGATGGAGCACAGATACGCAGTATTTT. Translated: CASSLVPGWSTDTQYF.

The rearrangement uses TRBV6-2 or TRBV6-3 and TRBJ1-5; D unresolved. Germline V gives CDR1 MNHEY, CDR2 SVGEGT. V was clipped by 1 base and J by 0 bases, with 4 bases between them. The CDR3 is 14 residues long. The CDR3 DNA sequence: TGTGCCAGCAGTTACTATGGTAGCAATCAGCCCCAGCATTTT. Translation gives CASSYYGSNQPQHF.

The rearrangement uses TRBV27 and TRBJ1-1; possible D gene TRBD1, 6 bases. Germline values: CDR1 MNHEY, CDR2 SMNVEV (reference sequence). CDR3 length: 18 amino acids. Trimming pared 7 bases from V and 1 base from J, leaving 25 bases between. CDR3 sequence (DNA): TGTGCCAGCATAGTGGAGGGGGACCGCAGGATTGAGAACACTGAAGCTTTCTTT. Encoded protein: CASIVEGDRRIENTEAFF.

Notes on this clone: The junction shows a germline mismatch at one end, possibly a read error. CDR3 bases: TGTGCCAGCAGGGAAGGAGACGGGACAGAAGCTTTCTTT. Residues: CASREGDGTEAFF. The rearrangement links TRBV2 to TRBJ1-1; tentative D call: TRBD1 (6 bases). The CDR3 has 13 residues. CDR1 SNHLY and CDR2 FYNNEI come from the germline V gene.

This chain joins TRBV28 and TRBJ2-2; 12 bases are a match to TRBD2. From germline, CDR1 is MDHEN and CDR2 SYDVKM. V shed 6 bases and J 6 bases; nucleotides not matched to a gene: 2. The CDR3 is 14 residues long. The CDR3 sequence is CASSRLAGAGELFF. The CDR3 nucleotides are TGTGCCAGCAGCCGACTAGCGGGGGCCGGGGAGCTGTTTTTT.

The chain links TRBV5-4 to TRBJ1-1; D call uncertain. V lost 5 bases and J lost 1, with 9 bases in between. The CDR3 length is 13 residues. CDR1 SGHNT and CDR2 YYREEE come from the germline V gene (reference sequence). The CDR3 protein is CASRRTQNTEAFF. For the CDR3, the DNA is TGTGCCAGCAGGCGTACACAGAACACTGAAGCTTTCTTT.

This clone was seen once. This chain joins TRBV6-1 and TRBJ2-3; D perhaps matches TRBD2 (7 bases). Germline V gene data show CDR1 as MNHNS and CDR2 as SASEGT. This CDR3 contains 14 residues. V was cut by 0 bases and J by 6 bases, with 10 bases left in between. CDR3 sequence: CASSEASGGDTQYF. CDR3 DNA sequence: TGTGCCAGCAGTGAAGCATCGGGGGGCGATACGCAGTATTTT.

The gene calls are TRBV9 and TRBJ2-1; 10 bases agree with TRBD1. This CDR3 region has 15 residues. Germline CDR1 and CDR2: SGDLS and YYNGEE. Trimming at V came to 4 bases and at J to 5 bases, leaving 6 bases not matched to a gene. Here the CDR3 DNA reads TGTGCCAGCAGCATGGGACAGGGGTTGGACAATGAGCAGTTCTTC. Translated: CASSMGQGLDNEQFF.

The chain combines TRBV7-9 with TRBJ1-4, with 7 positions matching TRBD1. V gave up 1 base and J gave up 7 bases; unmatched junction bases: 3. CDR3 size: 14 residues. The germline CDR1 and CDR2 sequences are SEHNR and FQNEAQ (reference sequence). The CDR3 here is CASSLDRGGEKLFF. The CDR3 DNA is TGTGCCAGCAGCTTAGACAGGGGAGGTGAAAAACTGTTTTTT.

The gene calls are TRBV27 and TRBJ1-2; TRBD1 is a possible D gene (5 bases). Germline V gene data show CDR1 as MNHEY and CDR2 as SMNVEV (reference sequence). This CDR3 contains 14 residues. V was clipped by 5 bases and J by 3 bases, with 13 bases between them. CDR3 nucleotide sequence: TGTGCCAGCAGTCTCAGTCAGGGTTACTATGGCTACACCTTC. Its protein is CASSLSQGYYGYTF.

The rearrangement uses TRBV19 and TRBJ1-1, with D unresolved. Germline-derived CDR1 and CDR2 are LNHDA and SQIVND (reference sequence). The CDR3 has 16 amino acids. Trimming shortened V by 2 bases and J by 0 bases, and 13 bases separated the two germline ends. The CDR3 is CASSIIPGTLNTEAFF. The CDR3, as DNA: TGTGCCAGTAGTATAATTCCGGGAACCCTGAACACTGAAGCTTTCTTT.

The chain links TRBV2 to TRBJ1-2; 8 nucleotides line up with TRBD1. CDR3 length equals 13 residues. The V gene end was trimmed by 10 bases and the J gene end by 4 bases; junction bases not matched to a gene: 8. The germline gives CDR1 SNHLY, CDR2 FYNNEI. CDR3 region: CATTNRGSYGYTF. The CDR3 DNA is TGTGCCACCACCAACAGGGGGTCCTATGGCTACACCTTC.

The CDR3 is CASRRGTVNTEAFF. As DNA, the CDR3 is TGTGCCAGCAGACGAGGGACGGTGAACACTGAAGCTTTCTTT. The chain is built from TRBV7-2 and TRBJ1-1, with D possibly TRBD1 on 5 matching bases. Germline CDR1 is SGHTA and CDR2 is FQGNSA. Trimming took 6 bases from V and 0 from J, leaving 11 bases between them. The CDR3 totals 14 residues.

This clone was seen just once. J is TRBJ1-5 and V is TRBV7-6, with D perhaps TRBD1 (6 bases). The V end lost 6 bases, the J end lost 2 bases, and 20 bases lay between the germline ends. The V gene's germline CDR1 is SGHVS and CDR2 FNYEAQ. The CDR3 is 17 amino acids. CDR3 nucleotides: TGTGCCAGCAGTCCGACCTCGGGGGCACGGGGCAATCAGCCCCAGCATTTT. This codes for CASSPTSGARGNQPQHF.

This clone was counted once. The same CDR3 also results from other DNA sequences found in this sample. The V and J genes are TRBV7-9 and TRBJ2-2, with no clear D. This CDR3 has 12 residues. The V gene's germline CDR1 is SEHNR and CDR2 FQNEAQ (reference sequence). Trimming removed 5 bases from V and 4 bases from J, with 5 bases in between. The CDR3 region is CASSLSTGELFF. The CDR3, as DNA: TGTGCCAGCAGCCTCAGCACCGGGGAGCTGTTTTTT.

The rearrangement links TRBV3-1 (or the pseudogene TRBV3-2) to TRBJ2-7, with 10 positions matching TRBD1. Germline CDR1 reads LGHDT; CDR2 reads YNNKEL (reference sequence). The CDR3 totals 16 residues. Losses at the gene ends were 1 base for V and 2 bases for J; bases not matched to a gene: 5. DNA of the CDR3: TGTGCCAGCAGCCAAGGGTCGGGACAGGGGCCCTACGAGCAGTACTTC. Residues: CASSQGSGQGPYEQYF.

This rearrangement joins TRBV7-2 to TRBJ2-2; the D gene could be TRBD1 or TRBD2 (5 bases each). With 4 bases removed from V and 6 bases from J, the gap between germline ends came to 9 bases. Germline V gene sequence: CDR1 SGHTA, CDR2 FQGNSA. The CDR3 totals 13 residues. The CDR3 protein is CASSSRGAGELFF. The CDR3 nucleotides are TGTGCCAGCAGCTCAAGAGGGGCCGGGGAGCTGTTTTTT.

The chain is built from TRBV7-9 and TRBJ1-2; TRBD1 is a possible D gene (6 bases). V lost 0 bases, J lost 4 bases, and 9 bases lay in between. This CDR3 is built from 14 residues. Germline V gene data show CDR1 as SEHNR and CDR2 as FQNEAQ (reference sequence). The CDR3 DNA sequence: TGTGCCAGCAGCTTAGCGTTGGGGGCCTATGGCTACACCTTC. It encodes CASSLALGAYGYTF. Drawing the rest from reference TRBV7-9 and TRBJ1-2, the complete variable domain is DTGVSQNPRHKITKRGQNVTFRCDPISEHNRLYWYRQTLGQGPEFLTYFQNEAQLEKSRLLSDRFSAERPKGSFSTLEIQRTEQGDSAMYLCASSLALGAYGYTFGSGTRLTVV.

This clone is a singleton in its sample. The V and J genes are TRBV6-5 and TRBJ2-2; no definite D call. This CDR3 contains 15 residues. Looked up from germline, CDR1 is MNHEY and CDR2 is SVGAGI. Trimming pared 6 bases from V and 1 base from J, leaving 12 bases between. CDR3 sequence: CASSPVWENTGELFF. The CDR3 DNA sequence: TGTGCCAGCAGCCCAGTCTGGGAGAACACCGGGGAGCTGTTTTTT.